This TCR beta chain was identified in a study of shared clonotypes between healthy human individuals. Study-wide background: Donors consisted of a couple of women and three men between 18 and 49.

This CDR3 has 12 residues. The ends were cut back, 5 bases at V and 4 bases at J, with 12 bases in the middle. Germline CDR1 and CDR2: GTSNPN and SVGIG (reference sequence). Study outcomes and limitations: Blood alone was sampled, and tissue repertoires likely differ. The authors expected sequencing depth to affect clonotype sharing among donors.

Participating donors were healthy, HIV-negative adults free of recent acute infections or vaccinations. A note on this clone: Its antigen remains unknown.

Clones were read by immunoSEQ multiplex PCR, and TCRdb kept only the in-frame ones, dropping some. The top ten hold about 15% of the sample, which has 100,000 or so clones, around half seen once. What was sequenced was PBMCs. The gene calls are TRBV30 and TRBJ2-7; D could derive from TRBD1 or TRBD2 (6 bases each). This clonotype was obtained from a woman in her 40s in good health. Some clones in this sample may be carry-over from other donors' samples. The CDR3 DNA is TGTGCCTGGGGGGGGCAGGTTTACGAGCAGTACTTC. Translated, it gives CAWGGQVYEQYF.